This TCR beta chain was captured in a study of T cells in Graves' hyperthyroidism and ophthalmopathy. General observations from the study: With a median lead of around 6.7 months before onset, the model predicted ophthalmopathy.

Researchers took RNA transcripts and amplified the TCR beta CDR3 regions from them. HTBI primers were used for first-round RT-PCR of the TCR CDR3. TCRdb fed the multiplex PCR reads into MiXCR, producing one record per CDR3 protein. The sample includes about 580,000 distinct CDR3 sequences, approximately 15% of them seen just once. The CDR3 has 12 residues. Germline-derived CDR1 and CDR2 are LNHDA and SQIVND (reference sequence). The V end lost 7 bases, the J end lost 3 bases, and 10 bases lay between the germline ends. This clonotype was detected many times. Its cognate antigen is unknown. Sequences were obtained from blood. V usage is TRBV19 and J usage is TRBJ2-7; D is possibly TRBD1 (6 bases). The sequence came from a woman in her thirties with Graves' hyperthyroidism that later progressed to Graves' ophthalmopathy. Here the CDR3 reads CASMDSDYEQYF. The CDR3 DNA is TGTGCCAGTATGGACAGTGACTACGAGCAGTACTTC.